The text below deals with one TCR beta chain. In the original workflow: Cell counts per sample came from amplifying reference gene primers. Sequencing used immunoSEQ multiplex PCR; TCRdb keeps in-frame clones, though not all of them. Clone size and V and J calls were adopted from that table, with D and trimming inferred from the DNA. This sample has 60,000 to 85,000 clones, with around nine tenths found just once. The germline CDR1 and CDR2 sequences are SGHTA and FQGNSA. Trimming shortened V by 6 bases and J by 4 bases, and 14 bases separated the two germline ends. The CDR3 is 14 residues long. The data originate from a study of blood T cell repertoires in COVID-19.

The origin of this receptor is a woman aged 80 or older with active or convalescent COVID-19. Sequenced input: peripheral blood. The genes are TRBV7-2 and TRBJ2-3; tentative D call: TRBD2 (6 bases). The DNA of the CDR3 is TGTGCCAGCAGAGTTGGGAGGAGGGCAGATACGCAGTATTTT. Its translation is CASRVGRRADTQYF. Full variable domain (remainder filled in from reference TRBV7-2 and TRBJ2-3): GAGVSQSPSNKVTEKGKDVELRCDPISGHTALYWYRQSLGQGLEFLIYFQGNSAPDKSGLPSDRFSAERTGGSVSTLTIQRTQQEDSAVYLCASRVGRRADTQYFGPGTRLTVL.